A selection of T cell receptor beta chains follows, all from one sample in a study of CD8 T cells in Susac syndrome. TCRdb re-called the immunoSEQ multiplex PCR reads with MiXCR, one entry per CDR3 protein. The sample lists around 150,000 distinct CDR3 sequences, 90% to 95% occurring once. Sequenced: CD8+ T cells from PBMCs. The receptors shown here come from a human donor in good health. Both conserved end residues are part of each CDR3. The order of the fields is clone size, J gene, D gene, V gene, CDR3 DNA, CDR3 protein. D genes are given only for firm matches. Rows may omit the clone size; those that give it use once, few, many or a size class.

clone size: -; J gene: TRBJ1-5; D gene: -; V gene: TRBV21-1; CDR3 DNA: TGTGCCAGCAGCCGCGCCCCAGCCTCGGGCAATCAGCCCCAGCATTTT; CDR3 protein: CASSRAPASGNQPQHF
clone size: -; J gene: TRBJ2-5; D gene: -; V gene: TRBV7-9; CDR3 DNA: TGTGCCAGCAGTCCCCACACGGACTACCAAGAGACCCAGTACTTC; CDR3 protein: CASSPHTDYQETQYF
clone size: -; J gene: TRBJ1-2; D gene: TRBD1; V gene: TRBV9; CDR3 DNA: TGTGCCAGCAGCGTAGCCGGGGGGACAGCCTATGGCTACACCTTC; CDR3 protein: CASSVAGGTAYGYTF
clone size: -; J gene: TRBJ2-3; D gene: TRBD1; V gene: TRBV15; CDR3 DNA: TGTGCCACCAGCAGCGGCAGGGGGCGGGATACGCAGTATTTT; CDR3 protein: CATSSGRGRDTQYF
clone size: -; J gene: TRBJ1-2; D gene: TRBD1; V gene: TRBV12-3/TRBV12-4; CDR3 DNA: TGTGCCAGCAGCCCAGGGGGCGGCTACACCTTC; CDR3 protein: CASSPGGGYTF
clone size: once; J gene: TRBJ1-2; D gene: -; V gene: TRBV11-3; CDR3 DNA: TGTGCCAGCAGCTTAAAACGGACTGAATTC; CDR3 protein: CASSLKRTEF
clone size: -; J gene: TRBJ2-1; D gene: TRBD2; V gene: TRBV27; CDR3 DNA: TGTGCCAGCAGTTTAATGGCGGGAGCGGGGTATGAGCAGTTCTTC; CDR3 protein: CASSLMAGAGYEQFF
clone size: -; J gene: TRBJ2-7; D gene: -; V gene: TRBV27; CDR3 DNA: TGTGCCAGCAGTTCCCGGGACCGGGCCTACGAGCAGTACTTC; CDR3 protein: CASSSRDRAYEQYF
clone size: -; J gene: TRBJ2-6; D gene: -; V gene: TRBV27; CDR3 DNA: TGTGCCAGCAGTTCCTCTGGGGCCAACGTCCTGACTTTC; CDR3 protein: CASSSSGANVLTF
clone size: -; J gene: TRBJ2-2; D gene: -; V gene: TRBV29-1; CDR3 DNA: TGCAGCGTTGAAGGAGGGGAGTCTGGGGAGCTGTTTTTT; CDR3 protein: CSVEGGESGELFF
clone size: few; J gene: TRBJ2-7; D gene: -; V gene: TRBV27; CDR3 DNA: TGTGCCAGCAGTTTATTTGGCGGCAGTTACGAGCAGTACTTC; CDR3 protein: CASSLFGGSYEQYF
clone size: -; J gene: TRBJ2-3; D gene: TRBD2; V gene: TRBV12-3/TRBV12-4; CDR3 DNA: TGTGCCAGCAGTACTCTTAAACCGGGACTAGCGGATAGCACAGATACGCAGTATTTT; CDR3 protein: CASSTLKPGLADSTDTQYF
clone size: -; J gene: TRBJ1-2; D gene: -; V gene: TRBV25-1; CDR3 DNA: TGTGCCAGCAGTGAATACGTAGGAAGCGGCTATGGCTACACCTTC; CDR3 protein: CASSEYVGSGYGYTF
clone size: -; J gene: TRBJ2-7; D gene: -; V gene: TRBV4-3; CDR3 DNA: TGCGCCAGCAGCCAAGTTGAGGCCGAGTACTACGAGCAGTACTTC; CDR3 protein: CASSQVEAEYYEQYF
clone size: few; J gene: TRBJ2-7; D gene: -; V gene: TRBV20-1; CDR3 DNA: TGCAGTGCTCCCTCGGGGGCCTACGAGCAGTACTTC; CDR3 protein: CSAPSGAYEQYF
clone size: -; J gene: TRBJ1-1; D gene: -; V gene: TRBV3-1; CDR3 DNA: TGTGCCAGCAGCCCCTCCCTTTCTGGGGATGAAGCTTTCTTT; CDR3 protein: CASSPSLSGDEAFF
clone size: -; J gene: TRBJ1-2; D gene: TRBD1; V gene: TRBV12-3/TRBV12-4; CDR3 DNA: TGTGCCAGCAGGGACAGGGGTAACTATGGCTACACCTTC; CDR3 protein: CASRDRGNYGYTF
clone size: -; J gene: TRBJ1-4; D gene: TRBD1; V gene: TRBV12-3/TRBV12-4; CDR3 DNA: TGTGCCAGCAGACCCGGGACAGGGGCTGAAAAACTGTTTTTT; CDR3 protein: CASRPGTGAEKLFF
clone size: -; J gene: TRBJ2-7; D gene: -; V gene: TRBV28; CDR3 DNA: TGTGCCAGCAGGATTACGAGGGGGGCCTACGAGCAGTACTTC; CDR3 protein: CASRITRGAYEQYF
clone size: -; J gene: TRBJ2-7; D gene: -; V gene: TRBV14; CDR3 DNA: TGTGCCAGCAGCCCCCAGGGTTTCACCTACGAGCAGTACTTC; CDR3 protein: CASSPQGFTYEQYF
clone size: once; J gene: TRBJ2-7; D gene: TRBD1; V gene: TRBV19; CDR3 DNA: TGTGCCAGTAGTATCGGGGACAGCTACGAGCAGTACTTC; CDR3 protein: CASSIGDSYEQYF
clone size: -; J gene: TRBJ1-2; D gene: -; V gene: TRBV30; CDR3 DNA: TGTGCCTGGAGTGGTCATGGCTACACCTTC; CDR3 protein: CAWSGHGYTF
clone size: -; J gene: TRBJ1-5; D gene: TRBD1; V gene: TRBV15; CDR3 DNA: TGTGCCACCAGCAGAGTGGGACAGCGCAATCAGCCCCAGCATTTT; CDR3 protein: CATSRVGQRNQPQHF
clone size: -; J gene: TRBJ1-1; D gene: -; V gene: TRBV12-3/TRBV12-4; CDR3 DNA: TGTGCCAGCAGTTGGGGGATCCCCGAAGCTTTCTTT; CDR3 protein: CASSWGIPEAFF
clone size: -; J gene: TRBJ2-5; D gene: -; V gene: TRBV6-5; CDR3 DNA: TGTGCCAGCTCCGCGGCAGAACAAGAGACCCAGTACTTC; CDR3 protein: CASSAAEQETQYF
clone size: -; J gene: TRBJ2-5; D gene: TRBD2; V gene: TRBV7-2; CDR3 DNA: TGTGCCAGCAGCTTATTCGCGGGGGAGGAGACCCAGTACTTC; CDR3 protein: CASSLFAGEETQYF
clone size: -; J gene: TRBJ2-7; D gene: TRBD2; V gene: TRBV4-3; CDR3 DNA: TGCGCCAGCAGCCAACGACTAGCGGGAGCCTCCGAGCAGTACTTC; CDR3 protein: CASSQRLAGASEQYF
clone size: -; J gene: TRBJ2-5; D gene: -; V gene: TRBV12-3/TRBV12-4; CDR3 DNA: TGTGCCAGCACCGCCGACCCCTTGTCCCAGTACTTC; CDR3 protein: CASTADPLSQYF
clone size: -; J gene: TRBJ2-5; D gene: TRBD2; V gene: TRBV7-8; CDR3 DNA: TGTGCCAGCAGACCGAGGGGACTAGCGAAAGAGACCCAGTACTTC; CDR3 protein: CASRPRGLAKETQYF
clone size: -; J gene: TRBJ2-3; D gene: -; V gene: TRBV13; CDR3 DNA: TGTGCCAGCAGCACGGGATCGGATACGCAGTATTTT; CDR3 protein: CASSTGSDTQYF
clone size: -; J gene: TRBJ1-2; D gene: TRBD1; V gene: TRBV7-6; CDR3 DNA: TGTGCCAGCAGACCCACAGGGGCCGGCTACACCTTC; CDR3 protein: CASRPTGAGYTF
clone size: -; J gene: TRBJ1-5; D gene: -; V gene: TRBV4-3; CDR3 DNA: TGCGCCAGCAGCCAAGATTTTGAGTCAAATCAGCCCCAGCATTTT; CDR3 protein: CASSQDFESNQPQHF
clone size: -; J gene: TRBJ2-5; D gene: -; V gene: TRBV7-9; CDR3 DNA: TGTGCCACCTCGGGGATCTCAGAGACCCAGTACTTC; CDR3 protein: CATSGISETQYF
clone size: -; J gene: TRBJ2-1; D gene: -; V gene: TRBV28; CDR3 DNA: TGTGCCAGCAGTTTAGGGGCAGGGTGGAATGAGCAGTTCTTC; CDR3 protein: CASSLGAGWNEQFF
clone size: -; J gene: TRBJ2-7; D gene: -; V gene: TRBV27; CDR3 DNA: TGTGCCAGCAGTTTCGGGCCTCCTCGCCGCGAGCAGTACTTC; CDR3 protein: CASSFGPPRREQYF
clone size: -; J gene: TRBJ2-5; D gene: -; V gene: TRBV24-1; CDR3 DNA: TGTGCCACCAGTGATTTGTCTCAGGGCAGATCCCAAGAGACCCAGTACTTC; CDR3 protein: CATSDLSQGRSQETQYF
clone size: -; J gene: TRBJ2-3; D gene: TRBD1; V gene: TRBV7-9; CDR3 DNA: TGTGCCAGCAGCTCTTTTGTAGGGGGACAGGGGAATTCAGATACGCAGTATTTT; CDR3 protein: CASSSFVGGQGNSDTQYF
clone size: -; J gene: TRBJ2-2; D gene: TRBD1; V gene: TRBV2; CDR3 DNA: TGTGCCAGCAGTGAAGCGGGACAGGGGGCGCGGGACACCGGGGAGCTGTTTTTT; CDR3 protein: CASSEAGQGARDTGELFF
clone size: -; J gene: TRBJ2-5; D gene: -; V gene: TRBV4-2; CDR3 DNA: TGTGCCAGCAGCTCCGACCCTTTGAAGACCCAGTACTTC; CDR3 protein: CASSSDPLKTQYF
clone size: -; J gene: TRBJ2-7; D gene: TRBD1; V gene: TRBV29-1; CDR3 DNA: TGCAGCGTTGTGTTGGGGACAGGGCAGTACTTC; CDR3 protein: CSVVLGTGQYF
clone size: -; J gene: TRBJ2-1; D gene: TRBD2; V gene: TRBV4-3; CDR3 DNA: TGCGCCAGCAGCCCAGATCGGGGGGAGCGGGGTATTGAGCAGTTCTTC; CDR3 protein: CASSPDRGERGIEQFF
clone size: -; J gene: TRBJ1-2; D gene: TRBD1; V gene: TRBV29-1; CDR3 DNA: TGCAGCGCCGCGGGGACAGGGGCAAATGGCTACACCTTC; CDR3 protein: CSAAGTGANGYTF
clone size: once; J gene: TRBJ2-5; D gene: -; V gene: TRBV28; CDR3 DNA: TGTGCCAGCAGTTTAATTGGTAGGAAAGAGACCCAGTACTTC; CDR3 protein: CASSLIGRKETQYF
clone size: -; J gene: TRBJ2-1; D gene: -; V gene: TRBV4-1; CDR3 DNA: TGCGCCAGCAGCCAAAACCGGGAGTCCTCCTACAATGAGCAGTTCTTC; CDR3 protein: CASSQNRESSYNEQFF
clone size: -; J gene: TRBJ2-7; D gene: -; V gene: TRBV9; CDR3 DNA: TGTGCCAGCAGCGTAGGCGCAGGGACCTACGAGCAGTACTTC; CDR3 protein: CASSVGAGTYEQYF
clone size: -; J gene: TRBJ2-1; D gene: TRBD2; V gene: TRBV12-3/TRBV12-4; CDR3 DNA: TGTGCCAGCAGTTTAGCCGGTGCGGGAGTCTCCAATGAGCAGTTCTTC; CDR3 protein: CASSLAGAGVSNEQFF
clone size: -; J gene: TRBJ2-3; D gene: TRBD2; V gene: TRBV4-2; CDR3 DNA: TGTGCCAGCAGCCACGCGGGAGGTTCCACAGATACGCAGTATTTT; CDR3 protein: CASSHAGGSTDTQYF
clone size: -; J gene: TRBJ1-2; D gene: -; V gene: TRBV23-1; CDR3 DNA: TGCGCCAGCAGTCAGGCCGCGAGCGGCTACACCTTC; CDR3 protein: CASSQAASGYTF
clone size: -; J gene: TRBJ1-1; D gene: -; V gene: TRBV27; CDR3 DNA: TGTGCCAGCAGTTTAAGGGGACACACTGAAGCTTTCTTT; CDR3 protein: CASSLRGHTEAFF
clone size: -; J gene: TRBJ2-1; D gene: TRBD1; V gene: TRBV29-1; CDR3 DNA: TGCAGCGCCACAACCCCCGACAGGGCTCGTAATGAGCAGTTCTTC; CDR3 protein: CSATTPDRARNEQFF
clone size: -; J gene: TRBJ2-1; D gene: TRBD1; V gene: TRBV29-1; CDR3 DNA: TGCAGCGTTCGCGGGACAGGCAACTACAATGAGCAGTTCTTC; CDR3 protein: CSVRGTGNYNEQFF
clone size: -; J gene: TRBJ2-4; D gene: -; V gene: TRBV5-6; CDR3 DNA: TGTGCCAGCAGCGCCAGGGGCCGGGGAAACATTCAGTACTTC; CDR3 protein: CASSARGRGNIQYF
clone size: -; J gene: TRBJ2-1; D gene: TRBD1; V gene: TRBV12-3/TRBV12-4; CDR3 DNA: TGTGCCAGCAGTACAGGGGCTGAGCAGTTCTTC; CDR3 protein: CASSTGAEQFF
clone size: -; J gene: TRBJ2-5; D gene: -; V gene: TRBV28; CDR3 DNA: TGTGCCAGCAGTTTTGACGGGCCTCAGGAGACCCAGTACTTC; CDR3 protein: CASSFDGPQETQYF
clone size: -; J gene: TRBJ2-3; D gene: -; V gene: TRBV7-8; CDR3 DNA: TGTGCCAGCAGCTTTGGGACGAAAAGGGAAGATACGCAGTATTTT; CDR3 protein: CASSFGTKREDTQYF
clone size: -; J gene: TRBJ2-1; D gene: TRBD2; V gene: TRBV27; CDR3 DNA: TGTGCCAGCAGGGGGGAGGGGTACAATGAGCAGTTCTTC; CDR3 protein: CASRGEGYNEQFF
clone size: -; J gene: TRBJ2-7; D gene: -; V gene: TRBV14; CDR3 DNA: TGTGCCAGCAGCCAAGGGTTTCCGTTGGCGGCATGGGAGCAGTACTTC; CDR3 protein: CASSQGFPLAAWEQYF
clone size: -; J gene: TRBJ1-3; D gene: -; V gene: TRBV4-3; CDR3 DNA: TGCGCCAGCAGCCAAAATGAGAGGTCTGGAAACACCATATATTTT; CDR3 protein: CASSQNERSGNTIYF
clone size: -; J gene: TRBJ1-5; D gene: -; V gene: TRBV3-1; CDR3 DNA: TGTGCCAGCAGCCACTCGACAGGTAGTAATCAGCCCCAGCATTTT; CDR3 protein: CASSHSTGSNQPQHF
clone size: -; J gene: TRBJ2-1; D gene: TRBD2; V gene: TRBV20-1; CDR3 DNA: TGCAGTGCTAGAGATCAAGGACTAGCGGGAGTGTTCGATGAGCAGTTCTTC; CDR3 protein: CSARDQGLAGVFDEQFF